This T cell receptor (delta chain) is from a study of γδ T cells in repeated Plasmodium falciparum infection. Germline values: CDR1 TSWWSYY, CDR2 QGS. This CDR3 region has 19 residues. The V end was cut by 4 bases, the J end by 5 bases, with 29 bases between. TCRdb reanalyzed the multiplex PCR reads using CATT. The data contain over 55,000 delta-chain clones, around 1.7% of them singletons. Flow sorting of PBMC yielded separate Vgamma9/Vdelta2+ and Vdelta2-negative gammadelta T cell populations for bulk repertoire analysis. Comment on this clone: This likely came from a read error, as a far larger clone is one base away. The sample has other DNA sequences that encode this CDR3 too.

V is TRDV1 and J is TRDJ1, with unresolved D. The J gene comes from matching the DNA to germline here; TCRdb lacks it. The sequence derives from a pool of human donors (malaria-infected and uninfected, not separated). The sequencing input was gamma-delta T cells from blood. As DNA, the CDR3 is TGTGCTCTTGGGGTTACGAACTATCTCCTGGTATTACAGCAAGATAAACTCATCTTT. It encodes CALGVTNYLLVLQQDKLIF.